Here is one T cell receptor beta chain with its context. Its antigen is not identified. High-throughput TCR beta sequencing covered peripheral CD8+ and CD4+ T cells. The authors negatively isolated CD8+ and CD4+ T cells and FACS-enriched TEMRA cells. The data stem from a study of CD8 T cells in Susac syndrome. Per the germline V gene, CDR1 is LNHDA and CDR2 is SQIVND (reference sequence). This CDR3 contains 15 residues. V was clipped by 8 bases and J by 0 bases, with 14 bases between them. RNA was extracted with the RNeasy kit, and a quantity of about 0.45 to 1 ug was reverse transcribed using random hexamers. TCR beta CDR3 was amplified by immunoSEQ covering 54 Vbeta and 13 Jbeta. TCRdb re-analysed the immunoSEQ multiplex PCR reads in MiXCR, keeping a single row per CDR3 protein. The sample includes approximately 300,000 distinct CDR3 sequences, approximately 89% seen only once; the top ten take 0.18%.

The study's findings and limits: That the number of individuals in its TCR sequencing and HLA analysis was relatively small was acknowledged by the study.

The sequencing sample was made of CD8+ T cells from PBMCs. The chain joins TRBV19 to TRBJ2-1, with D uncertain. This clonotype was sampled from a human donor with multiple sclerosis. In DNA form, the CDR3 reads TGTGCCAGTGGTTGGCAGGCCAACTCCTACAATGAGCAGTTCTTC. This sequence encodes CASGWQANSYNEQFF.